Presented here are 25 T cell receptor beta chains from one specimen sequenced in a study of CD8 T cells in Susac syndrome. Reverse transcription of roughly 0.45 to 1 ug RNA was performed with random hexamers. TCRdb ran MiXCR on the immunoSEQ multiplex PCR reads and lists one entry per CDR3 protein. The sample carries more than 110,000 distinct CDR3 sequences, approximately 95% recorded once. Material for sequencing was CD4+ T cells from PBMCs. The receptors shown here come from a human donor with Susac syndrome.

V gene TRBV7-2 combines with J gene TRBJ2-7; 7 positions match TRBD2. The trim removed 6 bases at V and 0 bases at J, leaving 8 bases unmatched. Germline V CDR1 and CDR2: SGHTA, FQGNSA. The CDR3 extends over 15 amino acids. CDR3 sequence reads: CASSRDGGSSYEQYF. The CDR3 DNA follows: TGTGCCAGCAGTCGAGACGGCGGGAGCTCCTACGAGCAGTACTTC.

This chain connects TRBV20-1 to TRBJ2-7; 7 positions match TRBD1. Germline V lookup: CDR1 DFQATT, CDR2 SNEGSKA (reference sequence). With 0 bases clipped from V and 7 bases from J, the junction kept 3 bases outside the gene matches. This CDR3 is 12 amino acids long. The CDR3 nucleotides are TGCAGTGCTAGAGAACAGGGGAGTGAGCAGTACTTC. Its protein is CSAREQGSEQYF.

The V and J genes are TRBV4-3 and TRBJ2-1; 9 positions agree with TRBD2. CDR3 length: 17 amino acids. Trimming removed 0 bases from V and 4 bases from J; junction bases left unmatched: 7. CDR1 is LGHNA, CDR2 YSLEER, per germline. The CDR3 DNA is TGCGCCAGCAGCCAAGAGGCAGCCACTAGCGGGTACAATGAGCAGTTCTTC. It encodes CASSQEAATSGYNEQFF.

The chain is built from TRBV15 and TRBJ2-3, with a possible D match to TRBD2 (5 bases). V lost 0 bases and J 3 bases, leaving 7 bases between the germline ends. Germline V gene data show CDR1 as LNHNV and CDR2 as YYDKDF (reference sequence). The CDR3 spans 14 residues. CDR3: CATSREWRTDTQYF. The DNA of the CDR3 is TGTGCCACCAGCAGAGAATGGAGGACAGATACGCAGTATTTT. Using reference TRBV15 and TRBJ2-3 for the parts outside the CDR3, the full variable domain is DAMVIQNPRYQVTQFGKPVTLSCSQTLNHNVMYWYQQKSSQAPKLLFHYYDKDFNNEADTPDNFQSRRPNTSFCFLDIRSPGLGDTAMYLCATSREWRTDTQYFGPGTRLTVL.

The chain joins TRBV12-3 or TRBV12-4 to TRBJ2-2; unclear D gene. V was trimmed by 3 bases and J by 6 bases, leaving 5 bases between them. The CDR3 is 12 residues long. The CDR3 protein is CASSLMAGELFF. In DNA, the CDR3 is TGTGCCAGCAGTTTGATGGCCGGGGAGCTGTTTTTT.

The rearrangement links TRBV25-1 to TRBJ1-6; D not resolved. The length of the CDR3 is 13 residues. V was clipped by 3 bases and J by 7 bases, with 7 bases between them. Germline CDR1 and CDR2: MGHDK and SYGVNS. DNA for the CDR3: TGTGCCAGCAGTGAGTCGTGGAATTCACCCCTCCACTTT. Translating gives CASSESWNSPLHF.

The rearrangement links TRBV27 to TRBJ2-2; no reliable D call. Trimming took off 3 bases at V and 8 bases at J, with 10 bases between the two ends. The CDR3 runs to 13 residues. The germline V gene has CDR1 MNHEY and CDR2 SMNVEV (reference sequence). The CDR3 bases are TGTGCCAGCAGTTTCCAGTATACAGGGGAGCTGTTTTTT. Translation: CASSFQYTGELFF.

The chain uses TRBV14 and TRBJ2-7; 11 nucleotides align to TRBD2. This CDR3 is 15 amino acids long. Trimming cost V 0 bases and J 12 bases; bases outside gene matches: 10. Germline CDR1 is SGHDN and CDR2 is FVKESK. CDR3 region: CASSQDLGTSGPWYF. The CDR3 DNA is TGTGCCAGCAGCCAAGATCTCGGGACTAGCGGTCCATGGTACTTC.

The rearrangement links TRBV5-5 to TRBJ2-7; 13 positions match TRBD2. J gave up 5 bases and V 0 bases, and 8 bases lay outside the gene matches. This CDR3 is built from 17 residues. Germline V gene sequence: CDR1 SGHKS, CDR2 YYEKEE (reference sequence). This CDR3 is CASSLGTGLAGTNEQYF. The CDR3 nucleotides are TGTGCCAGCAGCTTGGGGACGGGACTAGCGGGAACCAACGAGCAGTACTTC. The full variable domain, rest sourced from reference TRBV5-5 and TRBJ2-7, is DAGVTQSPTHLIKTRGQQVTLRCSPISGHKSVSWYQQVLGQGPQFIFQYYEKEERGRGNFPDRFSARQFPNYSSELNVNALLLGDSALYLCASSLGTGLAGTNEQYFGPGTRLTVT.

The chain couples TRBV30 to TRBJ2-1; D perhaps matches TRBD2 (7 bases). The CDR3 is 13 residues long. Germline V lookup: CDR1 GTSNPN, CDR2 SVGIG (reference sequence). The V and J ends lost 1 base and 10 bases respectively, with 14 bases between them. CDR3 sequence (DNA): TGTGCCTGGAGTGACTGGGGGGGCGGGGAGCAGTTCTTC. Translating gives CAWSDWGGGEQFF.

The CDR3 nucleotides are TGCGCCAGTTCTGGCCCCAACCAGGGGCAGTTCTTC. Its translation is CASSGPNQGQFF. V usage is TRBV23-1 and J usage is TRBJ2-1, with D perhaps TRBD1 (5 bases). TRBV23-1 counts as an open reading frame of uncertain function. The CDR3 length is 12 residues. The V gene lost 9 bases and the J gene lost 12 bases, with 18 bases spanning the gap.

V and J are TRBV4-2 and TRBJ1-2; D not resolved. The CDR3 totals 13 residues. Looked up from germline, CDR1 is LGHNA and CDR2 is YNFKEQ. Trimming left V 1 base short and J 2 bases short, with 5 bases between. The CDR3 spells CASSQGENYGYTF. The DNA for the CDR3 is TGTGCCAGCAGCCAAGGGGAAAACTATGGCTACACCTTC.

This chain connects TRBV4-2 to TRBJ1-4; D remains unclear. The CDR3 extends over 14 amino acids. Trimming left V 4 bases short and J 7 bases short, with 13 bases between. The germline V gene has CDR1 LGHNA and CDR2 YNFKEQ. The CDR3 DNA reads TGTGCCAGCAGCCCCCTATCGTCGGGTGAAAAACTGTTTTTT. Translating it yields CASSPLSSGEKLFF.

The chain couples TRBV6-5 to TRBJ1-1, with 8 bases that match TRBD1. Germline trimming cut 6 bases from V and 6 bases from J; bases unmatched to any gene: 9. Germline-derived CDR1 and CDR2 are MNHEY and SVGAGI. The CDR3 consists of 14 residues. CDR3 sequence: CASRNGDRPAEAFF. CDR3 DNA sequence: TGTGCCAGCAGAAACGGGGACAGGCCCGCTGAAGCTTTCTTT.

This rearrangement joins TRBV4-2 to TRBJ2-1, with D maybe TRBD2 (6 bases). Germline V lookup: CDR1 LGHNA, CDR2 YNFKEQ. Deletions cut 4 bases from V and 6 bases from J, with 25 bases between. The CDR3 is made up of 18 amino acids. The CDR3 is CASSPGPPFPTRFNEQFF. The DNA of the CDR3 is TGTGCCAGCAGCCCAGGTCCCCCCTTCCCGACTAGGTTCAATGAGCAGTTCTTC.

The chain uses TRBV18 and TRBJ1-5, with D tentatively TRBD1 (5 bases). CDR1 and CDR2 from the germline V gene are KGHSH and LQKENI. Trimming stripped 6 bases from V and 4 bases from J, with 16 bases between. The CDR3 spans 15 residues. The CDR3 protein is CASSPSGQQNQPQHF. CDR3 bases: TGTGCCAGCTCCCCATCGGGGCAGCAAAATCAGCCCCAGCATTTT.

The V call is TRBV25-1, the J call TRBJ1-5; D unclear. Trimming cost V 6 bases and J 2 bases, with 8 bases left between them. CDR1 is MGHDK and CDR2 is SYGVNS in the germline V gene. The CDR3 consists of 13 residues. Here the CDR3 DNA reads TGTGCCAGCAGCGGCAAACGCAATCAGCCCCAGCATTTT. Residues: CASSGKRNQPQHF.

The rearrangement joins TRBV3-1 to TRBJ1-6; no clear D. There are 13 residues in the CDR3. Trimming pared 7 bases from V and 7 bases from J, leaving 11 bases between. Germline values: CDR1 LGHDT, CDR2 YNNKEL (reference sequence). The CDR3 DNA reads TGTGCCAGCACCTCGTTAGAGAATTCACCCCTCCACTTT. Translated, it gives CASTSLENSPLHF.

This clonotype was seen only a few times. CDR3: CASSSGLAGEQFF. The CDR3 bases are TGTGCCAGCAGCTCGGGACTAGCGGGGGAGCAGTTCTTC. This chain joins TRBV7-2 and TRBJ2-1; 13 positions agree with TRBD2. This CDR3 spans 13 amino acids. V shed 4 bases, J shed 10 bases, and the junction held 1 base outside the gene matches. Per germline, CDR1 SGHTA and CDR2 FQGNSA.

The CDR3 loop reads CASSPQGSNNEQFF. The CDR3 DNA reads as TGTGCCAGCTCACCCCAGGGGTCGAACAATGAGCAGTTCTTC. The gene calls are TRBV18 and TRBJ2-1; a possible D gene is TRBD1 (6 bases). V lost 3 bases, J lost 5 bases, and 11 bases lay in between. The germline gives CDR1 KGHSH, CDR2 LQKENI. This CDR3 is 14 amino acids long.

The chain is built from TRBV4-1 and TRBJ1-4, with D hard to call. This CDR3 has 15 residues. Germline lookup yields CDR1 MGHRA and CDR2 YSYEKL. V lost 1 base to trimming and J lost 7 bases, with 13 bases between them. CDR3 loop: CASSQGIQGGEKLFF. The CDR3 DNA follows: TGCGCCAGCAGCCAAGGGATACAAGGAGGTGAAAAACTGTTTTTT.

CDR3 protein: CSAGARETQYF. The DNA of the CDR3 is TGCAGTGCCGGGGCCCGGGAGACCCAGTACTTC. The chain carries TRBV20-1 and TRBJ2-5; D is tentatively TRBD1 or TRBD2 (5 bases each). V was trimmed by 6 bases and J by 5 bases, leaving 10 bases between them. The germline CDR1 and CDR2 sequences are DFQATT and SNEGSKA (reference sequence). CDR3 length: 11 residues.

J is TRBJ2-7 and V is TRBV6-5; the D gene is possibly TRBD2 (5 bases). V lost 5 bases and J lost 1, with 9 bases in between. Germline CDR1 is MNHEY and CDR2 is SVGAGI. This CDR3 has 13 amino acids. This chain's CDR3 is CASSPRRSYEQYF. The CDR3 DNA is TGTGCCAGCAGTCCTCGGAGGTCCTACGAGCAGTACTTC.

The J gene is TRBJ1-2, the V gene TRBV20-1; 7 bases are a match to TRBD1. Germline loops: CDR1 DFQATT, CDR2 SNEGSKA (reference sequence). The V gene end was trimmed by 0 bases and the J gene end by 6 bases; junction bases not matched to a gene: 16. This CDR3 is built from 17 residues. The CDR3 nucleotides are TGCAGTGCTAGAGACCCTGTTTCGACAGGGAAGGGAGATGGCTACACCTTC. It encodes CSARDPVSTGKGDGYTF.

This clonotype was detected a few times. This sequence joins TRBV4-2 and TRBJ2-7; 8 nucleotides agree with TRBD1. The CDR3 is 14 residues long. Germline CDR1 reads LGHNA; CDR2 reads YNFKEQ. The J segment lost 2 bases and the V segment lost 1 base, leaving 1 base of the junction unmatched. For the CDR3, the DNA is TGTGCCAGCAGCCAAGGACAGGGGACCTACGAGCAGTACTTC. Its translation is CASSQGQGTYEQYF.